These T cell receptor beta chains were read from a single sample in a study of shared T cell receptors in the human thymus. Profiled with immunoSEQ multiplex PCR; TCRdb holds only in-frame clones, not every one. The table has some 720,000 clones, around 87% seen once; the top ten hold about 0.01%. These data are also associated with another study on human thymus T cells.

The sequenced sample consisted of thymocytes. These receptors came from a boy less than two years old with a congenital heart defect. Both conserved end residues are part of each CDR3. The D gene is left open where the match is weak. Clone size is shown for a subset of rows, as once, few, many or a class of expanded clone.

13	TRBV19	NA	TRBD1	TRBJ2-7	CASSPGQGHEQYF	TGTGCCAGTAGTCCGGGACAGGGCCACGAGCAGTACTTC
17	TRBV21-1	NA	NA	TRBJ2-7	CASSTPGRGTGSDEQYF	TGTGCCAGCAGCACCCCTGGGCGGGGGACAGGGAGCGACGAGCAGTACTTC
13	TRBV19	once	TRBD2	TRBJ2-5	CASRLAGQETQYF	TGTGCCAGTAGACTAGCGGGCCAAGAGACCCAGTACTTC
12	TRBV25-1	NA	NA	TRBJ2-1	CASSEPSDEQFF	TGTGCCAGCAGTGAACCCAGCGATGAGCAGTTCTTC
12	TRBV12-5	NA	NA	TRBJ2-2	CASGLGDGELFF	TGTGCTAGTGGTTTGGGAGACGGGGAGCTGTTTTTT
16	TRBV5-6	NA	TRBD1	TRBJ1-1	CASSLSGTGIRTEAFF	TGTGCCAGCAGCTTATCCGGGACAGGGATTCGTACTGAAGCTTTCTTT
15	TRBV4-1	NA	NA	TRBJ2-7	CASSQGSRRRVEQYF	TGCGCCAGCAGCCAAGGGTCACGGAGACGAGTGGAGCAGTACTTC
16	TRBV7-9	NA	TRBD2	TRBJ2-3	CASSSRTSGPTDTQYF	TGTGCCAGCAGCTCCCGGACTAGCGGTCCCACAGATACGCAGTATTTT
16	TRBV15	few	TRBD2	TRBJ2-5	CATSSRVAGEQETQYF	TGTGCCACCAGCAGCCGAGTAGCGGGAGAACAAGAGACCCAGTACTTC
11	TRBV6-1	NA	NA	TRBJ1-2	CASTMQSGYTF	TGTGCCAGCACAATGCAGTCTGGCTACACCTTC
15	TRBV7-8	NA	NA	TRBJ2-7	CASSLLSSESYEQYF	TGTGCCAGCAGCTTACTGAGTAGCGAGTCCTACGAGCAGTACTTC
15	TRBV25-1	NA	TRBD2	TRBJ2-1	CASMGGLAGRNEQFF	TGTGCCAGCATGGGAGGACTAGCGGGAAGAAATGAGCAGTTCTTC
16	TRBV27	NA	TRBD2	TRBJ2-7	CASSTTSSGTVHEQYF	TGTGCCAGCAGCACGACTAGCTCGGGGACTGTTCACGAGCAGTACTTC
13	TRBV28	NA	NA	TRBJ1-4	CASSEPRGGKLFF	TGTGCCAGCAGTGAACCAAGGGGGGGAAAACTGTTTTTT
16	TRBV27	NA	TRBD2	TRBJ2-1	CASSSIGASGSNEQFF	TGTGCCAGCAGTTCTATCGGCGCTAGCGGGAGTAATGAGCAGTTCTTC
13	TRBV9	NA	NA	TRBJ2-1	CASSVGSPNEQFF	TGTGCCAGCAGCGTAGGGAGCCCCAATGAGCAGTTCTTC
14	TRBV4-2	NA	TRBD2	TRBJ2-1	CASSQGSGVNEQFF	TGTGCCAGCAGCCAGGGTAGCGGGGTCAATGAGCAGTTCTTC
19	TRBV15	NA	TRBD1	TRBJ2-2	CATSRVGHLQGLNTGELFF	TGTGCCACCAGCAGAGTGGGTCATTTACAGGGGTTGAACACCGGGGAGCTGTTTTTT
18	TRBV4-1	NA	TRBD2	TRBJ2-7	CASSQERLAGGLRYEQYF	TGCGCCAGCAGCCAAGAAAGGCTAGCGGGAGGGTTAAGGTACGAGCAGTACTTC
15	TRBV27	NA	NA	TRBJ1-5	CASSLRGREDQPQHF	TGTGCCAGCAGTTTACGTGGCAGGGAGGACCAGCCCCAGCATTTT
14	TRBV6-4	NA	NA	TRBJ2-6	CASSAGSGANVLTF	TGTGCCAGCAGTGCAGGGTCCGGGGCCAACGTCCTGACTTTC
11	TRBV12-5	NA	NA	TRBJ1-1	CASPGNTEAFF	TGTGCTAGTCCCGGGAACACTGAAGCTTTCTTT
12	TRBV4-3	NA	NA	TRBJ2-1	CASSQNTNEQFF	TGCGCCAGCAGCCAAAATACTAATGAGCAGTTCTTC
16	TRBV10-3	NA	NA	TRBJ2-6	CAISESSSSGANVLTF	TGTGCCATCAGTGAGTCGAGCTCCTCTGGGGCCAACGTCCTGACTTTC
18	TRBV5-1	NA	TRBD2	TRBJ2-2	CASSPGTSGETNTGELFF	TGCGCCAGCAGCCCCGGGACTAGCGGGGAAACGAACACCGGGGAGCTGTTTTTT
12	TRBV6-5	NA	NA	TRBJ1-1	CASRKLGTEAFF	TGTGCCAGCAGAAAACTCGGCACTGAAGCTTTCTTT
10	TRBV29-1	NA	TRBD1	TRBJ2-7	CSATGAEQYF	TGCAGCGCTACAGGGGCCGAGCAGTACTTC
15	TRBV7-2	NA	NA	TRBJ2-7	CASSTRPSSRGEQYF	TGTGCCAGCAGCACCCGACCTTCGAGTAGGGGCGAGCAGTACTTC
16	TRBV29-1	NA	TRBD2	TRBJ2-3	CSAPHFSGGNTDTQYF	TGCAGCGCCCCCCATTTCTCGGGAGGCAACACAGATACGCAGTATTTT
13	TRBV2	NA	TRBD2	TRBJ2-1	CASLGTSGSEQFF	TGTGCCAGCTTGGGGACTAGCGGGAGTGAGCAGTTCTTC
14	TRBV4-3	NA	NA	TRBJ1-1	CASSQEEEETEAFF	TGCGCCAGCAGCCAAGAAGAGGAGGAGACTGAAGCTTTCTTT
15	TRBV4-2	NA	NA	TRBJ2-1	CASSPTGAGYNEQFF	TGTGCCAGCAGCCCCACTGGGGCTGGCTACAATGAGCAGTTCTTC
18	TRBV28	NA	TRBD2	TRBJ2-3	CASSLTLAGDEGTDTQYF	TGTGCCAGCAGTTTGACCCTAGCGGGAGATGAAGGGACAGATACGCAGTATTTT
15	TRBV6-7	once	NA	TRBJ2-7	CASRPICRPSYEQYF	TGTGCCAGCAGACCGATCTGCAGGCCGTCCTACGAGCAGTACTTC
15	TRBV27	once	TRBD1	TRBJ1-5	CASSFSRGANQPQHF	TGTGCCAGCAGTTTTTCCAGGGGGGCGAATCAGCCCCAGCATTTT
15	TRBV6-1	NA	NA	TRBJ1-1	CASSERRRPNTEAFF	TGTGCCAGCAGTGAACGGAGACGCCCGAACACTGAAGCTTTCTTT
15	TRBV4-2	NA	NA	TRBJ2-1	CASSQESSRNNEQFF	TGTGCCAGCAGCCAAGAGTCTAGCAGGAACAATGAGCAGTTCTTC
14	TRBV13	few	NA	TRBJ2-7	CASSLRSRGYEQYF	TGTGCCAGCAGCCTACGCTCCCGGGGGTACGAGCAGTACTTC
17	TRBV7-6	NA	TRBD2	TRBJ2-7	CASSLESWTSPFYEQYF	TGTGCCAGCAGCTTAGAGTCCTGGACTAGCCCGTTCTACGAGCAGTACTTC
16	TRBV14	few	NA	TRBJ1-1	CASSPPRQGTNAEAFF	TGTGCCAGCAGCCCTCCTCGGCAGGGAACCAACGCTGAAGCTTTCTTT
15	TRBV7-9	NA	NA	TRBJ1-3	CASSFSAGSGNTIYF	TGTGCCAGCAGCTTCTCTGCGGGGAGTGGAAACACCATATATTTT
17	TRBV10-1	NA	TRBD1	TRBJ2-7	CASSEGGTGDFSYEQYF	TGCGCCAGCAGTGAGGGGGGAACAGGGGATTTCTCCTACGAGCAGTACTTC
14	TRBV12-5	NA	TRBD1	TRBJ2-7	CASGSPGQRYEQYF	TGTGCTAGTGGTTCTCCGGGACAGCGGTACGAGCAGTACTTC
15	TRBV11-2	NA	TRBD2	TRBJ2-7	CASSLGGRQSYEQYF	TGTGCCAGCAGCTTAGGCGGGAGGCAGTCCTACGAGCAGTACTTC
14	TRBV4-1	NA	NA	TRBJ1-1	CASSQEPGTTEAFF	TGCGCCAGCAGCCAAGAGCCGGGAACCACTGAAGCTTTCTTT
15	TRBV6-6	NA	NA	TRBJ1-3	CASSYPRPPAGPIYF	TGTGCCAGCAGTTACCCCCGACCCCCGGCGGGACCCATATATTTT
15	TRBV4-3	NA	NA	TRBJ2-2	CASSQEYRGGGELFF	TGCGCCAGCAGCCAGGAGTACAGGGGAGGCGGGGAGCTGTTTTTT
17	TRBV7-9	few	NA	TRBJ1-3	CASSPLGRRKSGNTIYF	TGTGCCAGCAGCCCCCTGGGCAGGAGGAAATCTGGAAACACCATATATTTT
14	TRBV28	NA	NA	TRBJ2-7	CASSYPGSLYEQYF	TGTGCCAGCAGTTATCCAGGCAGCCTTTACGAGCAGTACTTC
18	TRBV14	NA	TRBD2	TRBJ2-3	CASSPRTSGTGFTDTQYF	TGTGCCAGCAGCCCCCGAACTAGCGGAACCGGCTTCACAGATACGCAGTATTTT
15	TRBV6-1	NA	NA	TRBJ2-5	CASSPARDNQETQYF	TGTGCCAGCAGTCCTGCCCGGGACAACCAAGAGACCCAGTACTTC
18	TRBV11-2	NA	TRBD2	TRBJ2-5	CASTRGGLAGGYQETQYF	TGTGCCAGCACCAGGGGAGGGCTAGCGGGAGGGTACCAAGAGACCCAGTACTTC
17	TRBV27	NA	TRBD1	TRBJ2-7	CASSSPPDQGATYEQYF	TGTGCCAGCAGTTCCCCCCCGGACCAGGGGGCGACCTACGAGCAGTACTTC
12	TRBV5-1	NA	TRBD1	TRBJ2-5	CASGDRQETQYF	TGCGCCAGCGGGGACAGGCAAGAGACCCAGTACTTC
17	TRBV12-5	once	TRBD2	TRBJ2-5	CASGLWPPDGGEETQYF	TGTGCTAGTGGTTTGTGGCCCCCGGACGGGGGGGAAGAGACCCAGTACTTC
15	TRBV28	NA	NA	TRBJ2-7	CASSLQRDRKYEQYF	TGTGCCAGCAGTCTCCAGCGGGACAGGAAATACGAGCAGTACTTC
14	TRBV27	NA	NA	TRBJ2-7	CASSLGGSGYEQYF	TGTGCCAGCAGTTTAGGGGGGAGTGGGTACGAGCAGTACTTC
16	TRBV27	NA	TRBD2	TRBJ2-7	CASSLSRLAGTYEQYF	TGTGCCAGCAGTTTATCTCGACTAGCGGGGACCTACGAGCAGTACTTC